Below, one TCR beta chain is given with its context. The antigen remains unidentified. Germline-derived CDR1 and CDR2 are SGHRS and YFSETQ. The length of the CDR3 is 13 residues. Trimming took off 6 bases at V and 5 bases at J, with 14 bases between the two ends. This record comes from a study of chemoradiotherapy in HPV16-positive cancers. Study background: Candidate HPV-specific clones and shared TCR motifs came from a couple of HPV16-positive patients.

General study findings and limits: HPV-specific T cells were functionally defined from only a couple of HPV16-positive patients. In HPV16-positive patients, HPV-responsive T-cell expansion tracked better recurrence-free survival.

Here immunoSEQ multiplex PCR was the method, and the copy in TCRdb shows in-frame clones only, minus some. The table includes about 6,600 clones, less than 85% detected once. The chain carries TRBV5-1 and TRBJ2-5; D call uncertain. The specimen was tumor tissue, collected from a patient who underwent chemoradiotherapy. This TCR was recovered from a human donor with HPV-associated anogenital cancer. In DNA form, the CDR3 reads TGCGCCAGCACCCCAGATCTCGGGGAGACCCAGTACTTC. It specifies CASTPDLGETQYF.